This T cell receptor beta chain was identified in a study of spatial heterogeneity in lung cancer. Germline CDR1 and CDR2: MDHEN and SYDVKM. The CDR3 is 14 residues long. Trimming left V 2 bases short and J 8 bases short, with 15 bases between. TCRdb reprocessed the 5' RACE reads via MiXCR and lists one record per CDR3 protein. The sample holds several thousand distinct CDR3 sequences, over 7.5% seen once. Time point given: sample taken at primary tumor resection. The donors comprised around 72 untreated early-stage non-small cell lung cancer patients. This clonotype is medium-sized (0.01 to 0.1%). Its specificity is not known. Study results and limitations: Coverage estimated for tumor T cells reached about 7% for alpha chains and around 12% for beta chains. Within tumors, counts of expanded alpha and beta TCRs tracked tumor mutation counts.

Sequenced material: lung tumor tissue, taken at surgery. The chain recombines TRBV28 with TRBJ1-2; D is ambiguous. The receptor's source is a male donor with early-stage non-small cell lung cancer. The CDR3 bases are TGTGCCAGCAGTTTACTTGGAGGGATTGGAGGCTACACCTTC. Translation gives CASSLLGGIGGYTF.